This entry features one T cell receptor beta chain sequence. The entry originates in a study of shared clonotypes between healthy human individuals. This was a deep-level run. Some clones are missing from TCRdb's copy, which holds only in-frame ones; the method was immunoSEQ multiplex PCR. The sample shows about 2.4 million clones, approximately 92% of them seen only once. V dropped 4 bases and J dropped 2; count of bases not matched to a gene: 14. CDR3 length: 18 amino acids. Germline assignment: CDR1 SEHNR and CDR2 FQNEAQ (reference sequence). This TCR came from a man aged 18 to 30 in good health. Sample: naive CD4+ T cells sorted from blood. Subset denoted: CD45RA+ positively selected. The chain combines TRBV7-9 with TRBJ2-1; 7 positions agree with TRBD2. CDR3 amino acids: CASSWVGGGDRPYNEQFF. CDR3 DNA: TGTGCCAGCAGCTGGGTTGGGGGGGGAGATCGCCCCTACAATGAGCAGTTCTTC.